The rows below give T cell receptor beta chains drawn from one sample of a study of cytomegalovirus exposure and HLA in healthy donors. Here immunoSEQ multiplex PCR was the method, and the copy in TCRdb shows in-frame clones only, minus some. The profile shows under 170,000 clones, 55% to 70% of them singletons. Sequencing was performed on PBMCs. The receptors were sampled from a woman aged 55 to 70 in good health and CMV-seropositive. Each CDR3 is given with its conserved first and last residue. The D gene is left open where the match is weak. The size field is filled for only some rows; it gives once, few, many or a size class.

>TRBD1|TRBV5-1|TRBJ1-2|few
CASSLTGQGLSNYGYTF
TGCGCCAGCAGCTTGACGGGACAGGGCTTATCTAACTATGGCTACACCTTC
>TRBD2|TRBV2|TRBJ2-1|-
CASKGLAGGSNEQFF
TGTGCCAGCAAAGGACTAGCGGGAGGTTCAAATGAGCAGTTCTTC
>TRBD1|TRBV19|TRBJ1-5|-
CASSRTGGQPQHF
TGTGCCAGTAGTAGGACAGGGGGACAGCCCCAGCATTTT
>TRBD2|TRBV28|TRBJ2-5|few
CASSALLAGVQETQYF
TGTGCCAGCAGTGCCTTACTAGCGGGAGTACAAGAGACCCAGTACTTC
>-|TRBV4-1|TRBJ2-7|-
CASSQDLRGSYEQYF
TGCGCCAGCAGCCAAGATTTAAGGGGGTCCTACGAGCAGTACTTC
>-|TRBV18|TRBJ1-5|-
CASSLGQSSNQPQHF
TGTGCCAGCTCGCTTGGACAGTCTAGCAATCAGCCCCAGCATTTT
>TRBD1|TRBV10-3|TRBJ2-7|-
CAISVRGTDRTRAGPYEQYF
TGTGCCATCAGTGTTCGGGGCACGGACAGGACCAGGGCCGGGCCCTACGAGCAGTACTTC
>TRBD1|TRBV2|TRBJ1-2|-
CASSPGTGVYGYTF
TGTGCCAGCAGTCCCGGGACAGGGGTTTATGGCTACACCTTC
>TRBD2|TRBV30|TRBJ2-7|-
CAWSGQVPGLASYEQYF
TGTGCCTGGAGCGGACAGGTACCGGGACTAGCCTCCTACGAGCAGTACTTC
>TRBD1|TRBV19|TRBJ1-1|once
CASSLQGNTEAFF
TGTGCCAGTAGTTTACAGGGGAATACTGAAGCTTTCTTT
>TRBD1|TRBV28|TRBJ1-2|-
CASSLGDRDPYGYTF
TGTGCCAGCAGTTTGGGGGACAGGGACCCGTATGGCTACACCTTC
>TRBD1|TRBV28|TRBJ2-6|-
CASSGLQGALRANVLTF
TGTGCCAGCAGTGGCTTACAGGGGGCGCTTAGGGCCAACGTCCTGACTTTC
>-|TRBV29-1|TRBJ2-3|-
CSADSRTDTQYF
TGCAGCGCCGACAGTCGGACCGATACGCAGTATTTT
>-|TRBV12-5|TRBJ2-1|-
CASVLDSLYNEQFF
TGTGCTAGTGTCCTAGACTCTTTGTACAATGAGCAGTTCTTC
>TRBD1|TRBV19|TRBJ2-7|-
CASSPGTDYEQYF
TGTGCCAGTAGTCCTGGGACAGACTACGAGCAGTACTTC
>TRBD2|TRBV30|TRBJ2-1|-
CAWVLFSGSSYNEQFF
TGTGCCTGGGTTTTATTTAGCGGGAGTTCCTACAATGAGCAGTTCTTC
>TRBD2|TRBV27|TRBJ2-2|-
CASSFGGRDTGELFF
TGTGCCAGCAGTTTCGGCGGGAGGGACACCGGGGAGCTGTTTTTT
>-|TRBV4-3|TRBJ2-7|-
CASSQAPRSRGYEQYF
TGCGCCAGCAGCCAAGCCCCGCGATCCCGGGGCTACGAGCAGTACTTC
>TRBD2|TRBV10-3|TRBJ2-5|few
CAIKPGLAGETQYF
TGTGCCATCAAACCGGGACTAGCGGGAGAGACCCAGTACTTC
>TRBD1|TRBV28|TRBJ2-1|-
CASKLTGFNEQFF
TGTGCCAGCAAACTGACAGGGTTCAATGAGCAGTTCTTC
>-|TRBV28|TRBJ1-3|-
CASTSRVSGNTIYF
TGTGCCAGCACCAGCAGGGTATCTGGAAACACCATATATTTT
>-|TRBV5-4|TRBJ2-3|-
CASSDETETDTQYF
TGTGCCAGCAGCGATGAAACAGAAACAGATACGCAGTATTTT
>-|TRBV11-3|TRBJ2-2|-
CASSPVQGGPGELFF
TGTGCCAGCAGCCCTGTGCAGGGAGGACCCGGGGAGCTGTTTTTT
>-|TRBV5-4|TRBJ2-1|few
CASSSTLEQFF
TGTGCCAGCAGCTCTACCCTGGAGCAGTTCTTC
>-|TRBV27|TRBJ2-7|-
CASSFPGGEQYF
TGTGCCAGCAGTTTCCCTGGAGGAGAGCAGTACTTC
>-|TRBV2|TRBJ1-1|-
CASSERATEAEAFF
TGTGCCAGCAGTGAGAGGGCCACGGAGGCTGAAGCTTTCTTT
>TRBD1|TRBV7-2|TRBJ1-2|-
CASSSATRGLGYTF
TGTGCCAGCAGCTCCGCAACCAGGGGGTTAGGCTACACCTTC
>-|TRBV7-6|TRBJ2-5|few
CASSYSESQETQYF
TGTGCCAGCAGTTACAGTGAGTCCCAAGAGACCCAGTACTTC
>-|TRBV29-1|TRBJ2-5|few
CSVDRQARETQYF
TGCAGCGTAGATCGACAGGCCCGGGAGACCCAGTACTTC
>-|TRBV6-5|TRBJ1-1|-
CASSYHGGQLTEAFF
TGTGCCAGCAGTTATCACGGGGGGCAGCTCACTGAAGCTTTCTTT
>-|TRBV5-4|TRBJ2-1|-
CASSVSSRAGRYNEQFF
TGTGCCAGCAGCGTAAGTTCTAGGGCGGGACGCTACAATGAGCAGTTCTTC
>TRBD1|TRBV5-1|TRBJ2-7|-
CASSLGGTGSYEQYF
TGCGCCAGCAGCTTGGGGGGGACAGGATCCTACGAGCAGTACTTC
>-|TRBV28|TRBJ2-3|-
CASSPGHLTDTQYF
TGTGCCAGCAGTCCGGGACACCTCACAGATACGCAGTATTTT
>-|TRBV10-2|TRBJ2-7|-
CASSRDQLYEQYF
TGCGCCAGCAGCCGGGATCAGCTATACGAGCAGTACTTC
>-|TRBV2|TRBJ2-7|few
CASSEARVRSYEQYF
TGTGCCAGCAGTGAAGCCAGGGTTCGTTCCTACGAGCAGTACTTC
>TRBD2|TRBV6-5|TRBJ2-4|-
CASSKAGGGKNIQYF
TGTGCCAGCAGCAAAGCGGGAGGCGGGAAAAACATTCAGTACTTC
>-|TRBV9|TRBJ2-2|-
CASSVIANTGELFF
TGTGCCAGCAGCGTAATAGCTAACACCGGGGAGCTGTTTTTT
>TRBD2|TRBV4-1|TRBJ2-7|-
CASSQATGSGTSGYEQYF
TGCGCCAGCAGCCAAGCAACCGGATCCGGGACTAGCGGCTACGAGCAGTACTTC
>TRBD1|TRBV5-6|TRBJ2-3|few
CASTIGTGNPTDTQYF
TGTGCCAGCACCATTGGGACAGGGAATCCCACAGATACGCAGTATTTT
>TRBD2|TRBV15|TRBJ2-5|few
CATSRDGTRKETQYF
TGTGCCACCAGCAGAGATGGGACTAGAAAGGAGACCCAGTACTTC
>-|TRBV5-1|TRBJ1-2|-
CASSLDWGDYGYTF
TGCGCCAGCAGCTTGGATTGGGGGGACTATGGCTACACCTTC
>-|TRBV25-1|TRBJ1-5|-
CASSESGDGPWAQHF
TGTGCCAGCAGTGAATCCGGAGACGGTCCCTGGGCCCAGCATTTT
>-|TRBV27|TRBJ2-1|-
CASGSLAAYNEQFF
TGTGCCAGCGGTTCATTAGCGGCCTACAATGAGCAGTTCTTC
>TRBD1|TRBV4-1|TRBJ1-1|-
CASSQLGQGNTEAFF
TGCGCCAGCAGCCAACTAGGACAGGGGAACACTGAAGCTTTCTTT
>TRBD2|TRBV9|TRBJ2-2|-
CASSEGLASHTGELFF
TGTGCCAGCAGCGAGGGACTAGCGTCACACACCGGGGAGCTGTTTTTT
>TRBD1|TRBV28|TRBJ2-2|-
CASSFTPRQGVGELFF
TGTGCCAGCAGTTTCACCCCACGACAGGGAGTCGGGGAGCTGTTTTTT
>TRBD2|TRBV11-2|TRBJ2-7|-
CASSSWTSGRPNEQYF
TGTGCCAGCAGCTCCTGGACTAGCGGGAGGCCAAACGAGCAGTACTTC
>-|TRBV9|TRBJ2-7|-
CASSEGPGSYEQYF
TGTGCCAGCAGCGAGGGTCCGGGAAGTTACGAGCAGTACTTC